A selection of T cell receptor beta chains follows, all from one sample in a study of blood T cell repertoires in COVID-19. The assay was immunoSEQ multiplex PCR, and TCRdb's table has in-frame clones only and misses some. This sample carries 150,000 or so clones, approximately 85% of them seen once, and the ten largest clones take 0.63%. What was sequenced was peripheral blood. The receptors were sampled from a man in his fifties or sixties with COVID-19, enrolled during active disease. The conserved cysteine and the conserved F or W are not part of the CDR3 here. Rows give clone size only sometimes, using once, few, many, or a class for an expanded clone.

j_call: TRBJ2-2
clone_size: NA
v_call: TRBV7-6
cdr3_aa: ASSLFGTGTGELF

j_call: TRBJ2-7
clone_size: NA
v_call: TRBV7-2
cdr3_aa: ASSLAGGANWDRGSSPYEQY

j_call: TRBJ2-7
clone_size: NA
v_call: TRBV11-3
cdr3_aa: ASSFGMYEQY

j_call: TRBJ2-1
clone_size: NA
v_call: TRBV27
cdr3_aa: ASSFRLQLAGGNEQF

j_call: TRBJ1-6
clone_size: NA
v_call: TRBV27
cdr3_aa: ASSSQGAGNSPLH

j_call: TRBJ1-1
clone_size: NA
v_call: TRBV24-1
cdr3_aa: CPGGANTEAF

j_call: TRBJ2-7
clone_size: NA
v_call: TRBV6-5
cdr3_aa: ASRANSGRAPWD

j_call: TRBJ1-2
clone_size: NA
v_call: TRBV2
cdr3_aa: ASSQLAAGQGALA

j_call: TRBJ1-1
clone_size: NA
v_call: TRBV12-3/TRBV12-4
cdr3_aa: ASSFLNTEAF

j_call: TRBJ1-5
clone_size: NA
v_call: TRBV7-8
cdr3_aa: ASSRGGGGKPQH

j_call: TRBJ2-7
clone_size: NA
v_call: TRBV11-2
cdr3_aa: ASSPGRAWSSYEQY

j_call: TRBJ2-5
clone_size: NA
v_call: TRBV29-1
cdr3_aa: SAQGRQETQY

j_call: TRBJ1-5
clone_size: NA
v_call: TRBV7-2
cdr3_aa: ASSAGTAINQPQH

j_call: TRBJ2-5
clone_size: NA
v_call: TRBV24-1
cdr3_aa: ATGDRGIAETQY

j_call: TRBJ1-5
clone_size: many
v_call: TRBV7-9
cdr3_aa: ATQGWGNQPQH

j_call: TRBJ1-5
clone_size: NA
v_call: TRBV13
cdr3_aa: ASSRGGVGQPQH

j_call: TRBJ2-1
clone_size: many
v_call: TRBV3-1/TRBV3-2
cdr3_aa: ASTRGEQF

j_call: TRBJ2-7
clone_size: NA
v_call: TRBV7-2
cdr3_aa: ASSSNSGYSYEQY

j_call: TRBJ1-2
clone_size: NA
v_call: TRBV24-1
cdr3_aa: ATSDSIVEGYT

j_call: TRBJ1-5
clone_size: NA
v_call: TRBV6-1
cdr3_aa: ASSDGRGQGQPQH

j_call: TRBJ1-2
clone_size: NA
v_call: TRBV9
cdr3_aa: ASSAPTGYRGYT

j_call: TRBJ1-2
clone_size: NA
v_call: TRBV19
cdr3_aa: ASTHFNDYGYT

j_call: TRBJ2-1
clone_size: NA
v_call: TRBV11-3
cdr3_aa: ASSYGSLRTSGYNEQF

j_call: TRBJ2-2
clone_size: NA
v_call: TRBV5-6
cdr3_aa: ASRRLAGATGELF

j_call: TRBJ1-1
clone_size: NA
v_call: TRBV4-1
cdr3_aa: ASSQDADSEAF

j_call: TRBJ1-4
clone_size: many
v_call: TRBV4-3
cdr3_aa: ASSQDLGQNWEKLF

j_call: TRBJ2-7
clone_size: NA
v_call: TRBV6-2/TRBV6-3
cdr3_aa: ASSPGQGKQY

j_call: TRBJ2-2
clone_size: NA
v_call: TRBV7-2
cdr3_aa: ASSLQGPLGELF

j_call: TRBJ2-5
clone_size: NA
v_call: TRBV25-1
cdr3_aa: ASSAFQGRETQY

j_call: TRBJ1-4
clone_size: NA
v_call: TRBV28
cdr3_aa: ASSYSGRWSEKLF

j_call: TRBJ2-1
clone_size: NA
v_call: TRBV5-1
cdr3_aa: ASSLGLLNEQF

j_call: TRBJ1-2
clone_size: NA
v_call: TRBV7-9
cdr3_aa: ASSLVQFYGYT

j_call: TRBJ1-2
clone_size: NA
v_call: TRBV7-2
cdr3_aa: ASSDGQGSYGYT

j_call: TRBJ1-1
clone_size: NA
v_call: TRBV11-2
cdr3_aa: ASSIADRVAEAF